The 8 T cell receptor beta chains listed next were all sequenced from one sample in a study of OX40 agonist ivuxolimab in advanced cancers. The repertoire was sequenced with immunoSEQ multiplex PCR; TCRdb's copy has only in-frame clones and lacks some. The table has about 100,000 clones, approximately 90% seen once; the top ten hold around 0.58%. Sample: CD4+ or CD8+ T cells sorted from blood, taken in a trial of the OX40 agonist ivuxolimab. The receptor source for this set is an adult with an advanced solid tumor such as melanoma, head and neck, liver or kidney cancer.

This chain links TRBV5-1 with TRBJ2-5; D unclear. V lost 0 bases and J lost 1, with 7 bases in between. The CDR3 is made up of 14 amino acids. CDR1 is SGHRS and CDR2 is YFSETQ in the germline V gene. For the CDR3, the DNA is TGCGCCAGCAGCTTGGGGCAGCCCCAAGAGACCCAGTACTTC. Translation gives CASSLGQPQETQYF.

V and J are TRBV5-1 and TRBJ1-5, with no clear D. The ends were cut back, 0 bases at V and 7 bases at J, with 11 bases in the middle. CDR1 and CDR2 (germline): SGHRS, YFSETQ. The CDR3 spans 14 residues. The CDR3 spells CASSLDGPRQPQHF. Here the CDR3 DNA reads TGCGCCAGCAGCTTGGACGGTCCTAGACAGCCCCAGCATTTT.

In regard to this clone: Other DNA sequences in this sample translate to the same CDR3. This chain links TRBV7-2 with TRBJ2-7, with D possibly being TRBD1 (6 bases). With 6 bases removed from V and 2 bases from J, the gap between germline ends came to 11 bases. The length of the CDR3 is 13 residues. Germline V gives CDR1 SGHTA, CDR2 FQGNSA. CDR3 DNA: TGTGCCAGCAGTAGGGACAAGACCTACGAGCAGTACTTC. Its translation: CASSRDKTYEQYF. Full variable domain (outside the CDR3, taken from reference TRBV7-2 and TRBJ2-7): GAGVSQSPSNKVTEKGKDVELRCDPISGHTALYWYRQSLGQGLEFLIYFQGNSAPDKSGLPSDRFSAERTGGSVSTLTIQRTQQEDSAVYLCASSRDKTYEQYFGPGTRLTVT.

This chain links TRBV11-2 with TRBJ2-3; D gene ambiguous. Germline values: CDR1 SGHAT, CDR2 FQNNGV. V gave up 4 bases and J gave up 4 bases, with 9 bases separating them. This CDR3 region has 13 residues. CDR3 protein: CASSSNLADTQYF. The CDR3 nucleotides read TGTGCCAGCAGCTCAAACCTGGCAGATACGCAGTATTTT. Full variable domain (missing parts from reference TRBV11-2 and TRBJ2-3): EAGVAQSPRYKIIEKRQSVAFWCNPISGHATLYWYQQILGQGPKLLIQFQNNGVVDDSQLPKDRFSAERLKGVDSTLKIQPAKLEDSAVYLCASSSNLADTQYFGPGTRLTVL.

CDR3 in amino acids: CASSSSGRGTQYF. The CDR3 coding sequence is TGTGCCAGCAGTTCAAGCGGGAGAGGGACGCAGTATTTT. The chain links TRBV2 to TRBJ2-3; TRBD2 aligns across 8 bases. V lost 5 bases to trimming and J lost 9 bases; unmatched junction nucleotides: 7. CDR1 and CDR2 (germline): SNHLY, FYNNEI. This CDR3 is 13 amino acids long.

The J gene is TRBJ2-7, the V gene TRBV7-3; the D gene is possibly TRBD2 (6 bases). Trimming cost V 5 bases and J 2 bases, with 16 bases left between them. The CDR3 loop spans 15 amino acids. Germline CDR1 and CDR2: SGHTA and FQGTGA. CDR3 nucleotide sequence: TGTGCCAGCAGCCAACAAGGGACTGTACCCTACGAGCAGTACTTC. It specifies CASSQQGTVPYEQYF.

The chain recombines TRBV7-2 with TRBJ1-5, with 12 bases matching TRBD1. Germline V gives CDR1 SGHTA, CDR2 FQGNSA. The CDR3 totals 17 residues. V shed 4 bases and J 7 bases; nucleotides not matched to a gene: 11. CDR3 sequence reads: CASSSGQGAGIGQPQHF. CDR3 nucleotide sequence: TGTGCCAGCAGCTCGGGACAGGGGGCAGGAATAGGACAGCCCCAGCATTTT.

The V and J genes are TRBV28 and TRBJ2-7; the match to TRBD2 covers 10 bases. Trimming removed 6 bases from V and 3 bases from J; junction bases left unmatched: 8. This CDR3 has 15 residues. Germline V lookup: CDR1 MDHEN, CDR2 SYDVKM. The CDR3: CASRRRRTSGYEQYF. The CDR3 coding sequence is TGTGCCAGCAGGCGGCGCCGGACTAGCGGCTACGAGCAGTACTTC. Looking up the rest from reference TRBV28 and TRBJ2-7 gives the full variable domain: DVKVTQSSRYLVKRTGEKVFLECVQDMDHENMFWYRQDPGLGLRLIYFSYDVKMKEKGDIPEGYSVSREKKERFSLILESASTNQTSMYLCASRRRRTSGYEQYFGPGTRLTVT.